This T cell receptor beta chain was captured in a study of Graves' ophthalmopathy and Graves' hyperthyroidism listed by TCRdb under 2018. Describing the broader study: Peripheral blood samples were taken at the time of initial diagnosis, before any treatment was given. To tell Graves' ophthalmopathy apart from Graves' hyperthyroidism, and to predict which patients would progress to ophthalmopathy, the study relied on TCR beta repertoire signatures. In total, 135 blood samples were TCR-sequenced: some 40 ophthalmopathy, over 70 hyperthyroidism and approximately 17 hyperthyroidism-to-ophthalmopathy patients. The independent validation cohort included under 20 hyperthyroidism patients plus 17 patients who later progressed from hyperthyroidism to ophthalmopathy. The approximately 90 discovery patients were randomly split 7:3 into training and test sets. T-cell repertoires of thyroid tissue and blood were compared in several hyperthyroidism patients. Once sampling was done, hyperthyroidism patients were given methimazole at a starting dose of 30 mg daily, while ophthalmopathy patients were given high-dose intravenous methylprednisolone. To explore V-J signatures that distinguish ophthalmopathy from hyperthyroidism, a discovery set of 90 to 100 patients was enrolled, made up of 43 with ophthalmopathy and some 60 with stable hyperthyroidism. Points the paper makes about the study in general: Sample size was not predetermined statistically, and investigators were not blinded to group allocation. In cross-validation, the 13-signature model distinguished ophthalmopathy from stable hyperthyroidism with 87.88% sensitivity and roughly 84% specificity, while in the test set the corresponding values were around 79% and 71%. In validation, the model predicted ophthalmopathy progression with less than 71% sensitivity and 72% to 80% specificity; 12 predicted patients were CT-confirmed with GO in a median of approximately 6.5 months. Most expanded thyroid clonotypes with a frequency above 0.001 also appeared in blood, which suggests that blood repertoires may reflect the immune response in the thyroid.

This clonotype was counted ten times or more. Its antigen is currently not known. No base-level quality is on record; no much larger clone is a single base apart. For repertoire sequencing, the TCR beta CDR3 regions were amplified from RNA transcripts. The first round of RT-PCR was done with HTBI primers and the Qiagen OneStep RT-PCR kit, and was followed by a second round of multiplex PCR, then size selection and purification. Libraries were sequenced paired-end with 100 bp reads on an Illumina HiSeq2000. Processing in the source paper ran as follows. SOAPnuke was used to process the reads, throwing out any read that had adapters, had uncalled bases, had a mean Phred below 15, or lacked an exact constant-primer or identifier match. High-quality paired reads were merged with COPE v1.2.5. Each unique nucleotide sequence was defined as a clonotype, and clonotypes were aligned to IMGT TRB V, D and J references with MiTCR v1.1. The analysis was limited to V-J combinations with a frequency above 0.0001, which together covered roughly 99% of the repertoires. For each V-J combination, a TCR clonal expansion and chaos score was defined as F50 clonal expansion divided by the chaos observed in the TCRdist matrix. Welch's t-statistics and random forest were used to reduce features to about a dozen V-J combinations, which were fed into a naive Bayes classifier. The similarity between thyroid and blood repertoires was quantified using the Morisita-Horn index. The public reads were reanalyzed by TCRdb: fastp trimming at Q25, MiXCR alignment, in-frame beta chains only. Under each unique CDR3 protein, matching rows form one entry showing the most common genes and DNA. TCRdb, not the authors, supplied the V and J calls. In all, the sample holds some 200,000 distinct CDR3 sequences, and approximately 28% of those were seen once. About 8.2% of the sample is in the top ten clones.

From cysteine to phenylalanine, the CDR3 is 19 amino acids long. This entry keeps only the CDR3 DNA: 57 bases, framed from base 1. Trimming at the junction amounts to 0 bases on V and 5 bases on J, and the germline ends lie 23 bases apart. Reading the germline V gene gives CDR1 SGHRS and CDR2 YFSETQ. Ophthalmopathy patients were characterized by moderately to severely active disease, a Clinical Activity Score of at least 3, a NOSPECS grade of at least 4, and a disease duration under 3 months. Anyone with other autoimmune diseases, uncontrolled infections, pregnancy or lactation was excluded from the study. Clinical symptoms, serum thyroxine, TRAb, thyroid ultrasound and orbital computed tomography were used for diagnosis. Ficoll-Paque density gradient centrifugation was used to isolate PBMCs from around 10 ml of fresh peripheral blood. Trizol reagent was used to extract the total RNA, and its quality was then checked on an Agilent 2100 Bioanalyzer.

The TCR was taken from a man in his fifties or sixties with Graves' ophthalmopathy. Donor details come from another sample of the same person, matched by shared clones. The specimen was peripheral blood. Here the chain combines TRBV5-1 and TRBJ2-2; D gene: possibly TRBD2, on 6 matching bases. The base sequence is TGCGCCAGCAGCTTGGAGGTCGTTAGCGGTACCGAACGAACCGGGGAGCTGTTTTTT. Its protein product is CASSLEVVSGTERTGELFF.